This entry features one TCR beta chain sequence. This record comes from a study of response to subunit inactivated influenza vaccine. TCRdb reanalysed the RT-PCR reads using MiXCR and keeps one entry per CDR3 protein. The sample records about half a million distinct CDR3 sequences, roughly 23% being singletons. The CDR3 has 14 residues. Germline CDR1 SGDLS, CDR2 YYNGEE. Trimming removed 0 bases at V and 2 bases at J, with 8 bases between. This sample comprised CD4+ T cells sorted from PBMCs, obtained 4 to 6 days after vaccination. The rearrangement links TRBV9 to TRBJ2-5; D ambiguous. The origin of this receptor is a man aged 50-60 years who received an inactivated influenza vaccine. The CDR3 reads CASSVDGGQETQYF. As DNA, the CDR3 is TGTGCCAGCAGCGTAGACGGCGGACAAGAGACCCAGTACTTC.